The present T cell receptor beta chain was sequenced within a study of T cells in Graves' hyperthyroidism and ophthalmopathy. Study information: Peripheral blood was obtained at initial diagnosis, preceding any treatment. Notes on the study in general: The model forecast ophthalmopathy, anticipating it by a median approximately 7 months before onset.

The investigators amplified TCR beta CDR3 regions from RNA transcripts. HTBI primers were employed in a first-round RT-PCR of the TCR CDR3. In TCRdb, the multiplex PCR reads were re-called with MiXCR into one record per CDR3 protein. Of over 120,000 distinct CDR3 sequences listed, less than 25% are singletons. A sample of blood taken at first hyperthyroidism diagnosis preceded any ophthalmopathy symptoms. The CDR3 runs 17 residues. With 5 bases clipped from V and 2 bases from J, the junction kept 13 bases outside the gene matches. Germline-derived CDR1 and CDR2 are MDHEN and SYDVKM. This clonotype was picked up many times. Its cognate antigen is unknown.

The receptor comes from a woman in her fifties or sixties with Graves' hyperthyroidism that later progressed to Graves' ophthalmopathy. Specimen: blood. The genes are TRBV28 and TRBJ2-7, with TRBD1 identical over 9 bases. CDR3 region: CASSRSTLGTGPYEQYF. CDR3 DNA sequence: TGTGCCAGCAGTCGGTCGACCTTGGGGACAGGGCCCTACGAGCAGTACTTC.